Listed below are T cell receptor beta chains from one sample, sequenced in a study of blood T cell repertoires in COVID-19. Only in-frame clones appear in the TCRdb table, and some are missing; sequencing was by immunoSEQ multiplex PCR. The table has some 300,000 clones, around nine tenths seen once. Sequenced: PBMCs or T cells enriched from blood (not recorded which). The receptors here all came from a woman in her 50s who had been exposed to COVID-19. Both conserved end residues are part of each CDR3. Fields, in order: D gene, clone size, V gene, J gene, CDR3 protein, CDR3 DNA. D genes are given only for firm matches. Expanded clones get a size class; other rows say once, few or many, or leave the size out.

d_call: -; clone_size: -; v_call: TRBV20-1; j_call: TRBJ1-5; cdr3_aa: CSASTALGNQPQHF; cdr3_nt: TGCAGTGCTAGTACCGCTTTAGGCAATCAGCCCCAGCATTTT
d_call: TRBD1; clone_size: few; v_call: TRBV4-1; j_call: TRBJ1-2; cdr3_aa: CASSQAGGTGNYGYTF; cdr3_nt: TGCGCCAGCAGCCAAGCAGGGGGCACAGGGAACTATGGCTACACCTTC
d_call: TRBD2; clone_size: -; v_call: TRBV5-1; j_call: TRBJ2-3; cdr3_aa: CASSLASGGSDTQYF; cdr3_nt: TGCGCCAGCAGCTTGGCTAGCGGGGGTTCCGATACGCAGTATTTT
d_call: TRBD1; clone_size: once; v_call: TRBV11-2; j_call: TRBJ1-2; cdr3_aa: CASSLGQGPFWGYTF; cdr3_nt: TGTGCCAGCAGCTTAGGACAGGGCCCTTTTTGGGGCTACACCTTC
d_call: -; clone_size: -; v_call: TRBV5-5; j_call: TRBJ2-5; cdr3_aa: CASSPLLAFQETQYF; cdr3_nt: TGTGCCAGCAGCCCCCTCCTAGCGTTCCAAGAGACCCAGTACTTC
d_call: TRBD1; clone_size: -; v_call: TRBV5-1; j_call: TRBJ2-3; cdr3_aa: CASAGQETDTQYF; cdr3_nt: TGCGCCAGCGCTGGACAGGAAACAGATACGCAGTATTTT
d_call: -; clone_size: -; v_call: TRBV5-4; j_call: TRBJ2-7; cdr3_aa: CASSTDSAYEQYF; cdr3_nt: TGTGCCAGCAGCACGGACTCAGCCTACGAGCAGTACTTC
d_call: -; clone_size: -; v_call: TRBV19; j_call: TRBJ1-5; cdr3_aa: CASRSFNNNQPQHF; cdr3_nt: TGTGCCAGTAGATCGTTCAACAACAATCAGCCCCAGCATTTT
d_call: TRBD2; clone_size: few; v_call: TRBV5-1; j_call: TRBJ2-7; cdr3_aa: CASSHPGLVYEQYF; cdr3_nt: TGCGCCAGCAGCCACCCGGGACTAGTCTACGAGCAGTACTTC
d_call: -; clone_size: -; v_call: TRBV19; j_call: TRBJ1-5; cdr3_aa: CASSIPGGNQPQHF; cdr3_nt: TGTGCCAGTAGTATTCCAGGGGGCAATCAGCCCCAGCATTTT